The sequence of this TCR beta chain was determined in a study of blood T cell repertoires in COVID-19. Study details: The United States, Italy and Spain were the sources of the acute and convalescent COVID-19 samples.

TCRdb keeps only in-frame clones here, not all; method: immunoSEQ multiplex PCR. The top ten hold 9.5% to 13% of the sample, which has hundreds of thousands of clones, 86% seen once. Germline V gene data show CDR1 as MNHNS and CDR2 as SASEGT. V was shortened by 1 base and J by 3 bases, with 10 bases between the two germline ends. The CDR3 consists of 14 residues. The source of this sequence is a man aged 45-65 years with COVID-19, enrolled during active disease. Sequencing was done on a sample of peripheral blood. This chain joins TRBV6-1 and TRBJ2-7, with a weak D call TRBD2 (5 bases). Written as DNA, the CDR3 is TGTGCCAGCAGTGAAGGGCGTGCGGGCTACGAGCAGTACTTC. It yields the protein CASSEGRAGYEQYF.